The following is a T cell receptor beta chain sequence with its context. Its antigen is not identified. MiXCR was run by TCRdb on the RT-PCR reads, yielding one entry per CDR3 protein. The sample shows under 850,000 distinct CDR3 sequences, about a fifth of them seen only once. This sample is drawn from a study of response to subunit inactivated influenza vaccine. Study findings and constraints: With each seasonal influenza vaccination, the authors suggested, few new T cells are recruited.

The CDR3 contains 15 residues. Germline V gene sequence: CDR1 SGHTA, CDR2 FQGNSA. V was pared by 1 base and J by 3 bases, with 4 bases of the junction left unmatched. The clonotype was recovered from a man aged 45-65 years who received an inactivated influenza vaccine. The sequences come from PBMCs from blood, collected around 5 days after vaccination. The chain is built from TRBV7-2 and TRBJ2-5, with 8 bases identical to TRBD2. CDR3: CASSLVSGTKETQYF. DNA of the CDR3: TGTGCCAGCAGCTTAGTTAGCGGGACTAAAGAGACCCAGTACTTC.